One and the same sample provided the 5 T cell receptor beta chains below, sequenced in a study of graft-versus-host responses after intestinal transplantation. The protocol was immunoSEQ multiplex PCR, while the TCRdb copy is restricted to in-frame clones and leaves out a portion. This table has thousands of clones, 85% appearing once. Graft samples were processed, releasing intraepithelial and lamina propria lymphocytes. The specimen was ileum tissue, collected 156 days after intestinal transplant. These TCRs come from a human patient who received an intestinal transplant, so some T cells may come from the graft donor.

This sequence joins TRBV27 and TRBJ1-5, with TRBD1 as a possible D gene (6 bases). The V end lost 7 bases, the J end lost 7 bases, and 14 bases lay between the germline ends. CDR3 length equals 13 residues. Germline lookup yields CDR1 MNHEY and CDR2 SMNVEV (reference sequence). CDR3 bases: TGTGCCAGCACCCATCAGGGGTACCAGCCCCAGCATTTT. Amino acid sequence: CASTHQGYQPQHF.

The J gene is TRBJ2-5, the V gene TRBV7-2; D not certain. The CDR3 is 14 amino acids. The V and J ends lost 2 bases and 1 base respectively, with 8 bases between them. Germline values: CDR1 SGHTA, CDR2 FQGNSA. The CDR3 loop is CASSLRALQETQYF. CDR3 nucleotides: TGTGCCAGCAGCTTAAGGGCCCTCCAAGAGACCCAGTACTTC.

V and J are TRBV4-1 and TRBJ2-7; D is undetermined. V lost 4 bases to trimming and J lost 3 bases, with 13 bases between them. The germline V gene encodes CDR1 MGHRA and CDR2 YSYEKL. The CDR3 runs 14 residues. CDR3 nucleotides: TGCGCCAGCAGCCCCTATTTTGGCCGCTACGAGCAGTACTTC. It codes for CASSPYFGRYEQYF.

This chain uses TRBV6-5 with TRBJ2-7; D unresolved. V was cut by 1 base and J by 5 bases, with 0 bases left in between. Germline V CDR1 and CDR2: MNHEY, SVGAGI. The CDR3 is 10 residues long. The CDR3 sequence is CASSYYEQYF. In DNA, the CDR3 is TGTGCCAGCAGTTACTACGAGCAGTACTTC.

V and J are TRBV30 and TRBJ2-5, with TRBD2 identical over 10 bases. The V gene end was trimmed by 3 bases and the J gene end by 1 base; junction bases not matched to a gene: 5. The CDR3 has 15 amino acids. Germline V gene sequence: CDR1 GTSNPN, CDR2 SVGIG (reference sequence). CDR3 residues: CAWRKAGGPQETQYF. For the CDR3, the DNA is TGTGCCTGGAGAAAAGCGGGGGGGCCCCAAGAGACCCAGTACTTC. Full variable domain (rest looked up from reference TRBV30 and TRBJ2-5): SQTIHQWPATLVQPVGSPLSLECTVEGTSNPNLYWYRQAAGRGLQLLFYSVGIGQISSEVPQNLSASRPQDRQFILSSKKLLLSDSGFYLCAWRKAGGPQETQYFGPGTRLLVL.